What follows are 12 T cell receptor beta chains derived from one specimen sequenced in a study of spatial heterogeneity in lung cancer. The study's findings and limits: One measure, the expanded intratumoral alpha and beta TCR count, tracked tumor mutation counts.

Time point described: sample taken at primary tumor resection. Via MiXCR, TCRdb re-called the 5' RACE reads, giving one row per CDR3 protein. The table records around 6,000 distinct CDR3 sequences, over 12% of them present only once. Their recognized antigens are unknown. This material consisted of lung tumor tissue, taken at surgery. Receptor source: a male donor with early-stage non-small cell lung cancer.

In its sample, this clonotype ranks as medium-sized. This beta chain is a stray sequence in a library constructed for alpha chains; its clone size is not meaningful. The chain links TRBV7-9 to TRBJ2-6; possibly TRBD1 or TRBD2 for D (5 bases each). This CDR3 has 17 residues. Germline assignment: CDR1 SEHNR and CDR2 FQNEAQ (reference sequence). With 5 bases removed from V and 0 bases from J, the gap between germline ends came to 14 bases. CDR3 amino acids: CASSPAGSLSGANVLTF. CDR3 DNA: TGTGCCAGCAGCCCCGCAGGGAGTCTCTCTGGGGCCAACGTCCTGACTTTC.

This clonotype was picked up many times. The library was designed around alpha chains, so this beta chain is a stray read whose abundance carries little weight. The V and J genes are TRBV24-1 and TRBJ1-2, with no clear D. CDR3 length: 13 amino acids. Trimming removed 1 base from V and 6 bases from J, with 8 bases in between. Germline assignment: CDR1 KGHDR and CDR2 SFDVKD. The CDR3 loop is CATSDFNGHGYTF. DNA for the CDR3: TGTGCCACCAGTGATTTTAACGGACATGGCTACACCTTC.

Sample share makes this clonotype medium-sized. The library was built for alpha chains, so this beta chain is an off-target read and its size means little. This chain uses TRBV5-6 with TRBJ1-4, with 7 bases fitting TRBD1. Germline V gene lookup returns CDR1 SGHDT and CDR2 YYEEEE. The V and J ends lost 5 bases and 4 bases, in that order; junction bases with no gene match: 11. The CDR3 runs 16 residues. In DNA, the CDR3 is TGTGCCAGCAGTCCCGGACAGGCGGGTTATAATGAAAAACTGTTTTTT. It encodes CASSPGQAGYNEKLFF.

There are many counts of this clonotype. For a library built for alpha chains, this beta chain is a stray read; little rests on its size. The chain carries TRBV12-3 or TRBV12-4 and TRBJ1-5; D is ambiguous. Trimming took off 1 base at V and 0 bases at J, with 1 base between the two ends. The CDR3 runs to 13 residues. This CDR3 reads CASSLGSNQPQHF. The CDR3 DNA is TGTGCCAGCAGTTTAGGTAGCAATCAGCCCCAGCATTTT.

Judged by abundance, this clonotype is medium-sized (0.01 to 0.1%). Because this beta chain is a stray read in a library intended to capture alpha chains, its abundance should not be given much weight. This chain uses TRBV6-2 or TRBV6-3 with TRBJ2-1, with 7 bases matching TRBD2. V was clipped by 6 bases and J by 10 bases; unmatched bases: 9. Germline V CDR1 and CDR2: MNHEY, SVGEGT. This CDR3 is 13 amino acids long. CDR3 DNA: TGTGCCAGCAGGGCTAGCGGCCCCCCCGAGCAGTTCTTC. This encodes CASRASGPPEQFF.

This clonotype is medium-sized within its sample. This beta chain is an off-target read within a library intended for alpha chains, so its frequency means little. CDR3 residues: CASSQTGRNQPQHF. The CDR3 bases are TGTGCCAGCAGCCAGACAGGGAGGAATCAGCCCCAGCATTTT. This chain joins TRBV3-1 and TRBJ1-5; 7 bases are a match to TRBD1. Germline V gives CDR1 LGHDT, CDR2 YNNKEL (reference sequence). The CDR3 loop spans 14 amino acids. V lost 3 bases and J lost 4; bases outside the gene matches: 3. The full variable domain, rest sourced from reference TRBV3-1 and TRBJ1-5, is DTAVSQTPKYLVTQMGNDKSIKCEQNLGHDTMYWYKQDSKKFLKIMFSYNNKELIINETVPNRFSPKSPDKAHLNLHINSLELGDSAVYFCASSQTGRNQPQHFGDGTRLSIL.

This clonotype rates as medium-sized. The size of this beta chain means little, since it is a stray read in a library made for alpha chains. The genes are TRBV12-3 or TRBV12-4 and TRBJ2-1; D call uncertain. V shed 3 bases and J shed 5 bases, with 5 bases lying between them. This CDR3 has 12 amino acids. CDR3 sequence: CASSFGNNEQFF. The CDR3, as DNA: TGTGCCAGCAGTTTTGGAAACAATGAGCAGTTCTTC.

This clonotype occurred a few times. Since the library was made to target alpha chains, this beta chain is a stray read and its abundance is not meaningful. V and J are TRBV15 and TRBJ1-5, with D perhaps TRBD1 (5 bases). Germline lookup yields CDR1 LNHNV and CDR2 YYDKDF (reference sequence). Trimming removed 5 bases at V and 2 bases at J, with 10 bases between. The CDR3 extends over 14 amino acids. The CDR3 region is CATSGGVRNQPQHF. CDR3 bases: TGTGCCACCAGCGGAGGGGTTCGCAATCAGCCCCAGCATTTT. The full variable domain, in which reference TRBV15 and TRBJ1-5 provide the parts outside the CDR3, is DAMVIQNPRYQVTQFGKPVTLSCSQTLNHNVMYWYQQKSSQAPKLLFHYYDKDFNNEADTPDNFQSRRPNTSFCFLDIRSPGLGDTAMYLCATSGGVRNQPQHFGDGTRLSIL.

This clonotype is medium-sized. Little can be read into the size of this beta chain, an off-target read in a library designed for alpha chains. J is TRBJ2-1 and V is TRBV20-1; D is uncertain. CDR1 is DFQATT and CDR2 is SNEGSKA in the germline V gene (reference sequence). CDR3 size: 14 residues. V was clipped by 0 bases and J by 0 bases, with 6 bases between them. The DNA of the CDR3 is TGCAGTGCTAGAGAGGCTGGCTCCTACAATGAGCAGTTCTTC. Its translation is CSAREAGSYNEQFF.

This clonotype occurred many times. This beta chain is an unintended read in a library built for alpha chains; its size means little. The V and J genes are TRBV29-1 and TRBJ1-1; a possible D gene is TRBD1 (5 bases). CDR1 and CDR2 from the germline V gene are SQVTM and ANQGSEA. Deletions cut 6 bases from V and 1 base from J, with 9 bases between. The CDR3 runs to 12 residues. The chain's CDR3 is CSVPTENTEAFF. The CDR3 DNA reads TGCAGCGTACCGACAGAGAACACTGAAGCTTTCTTT.

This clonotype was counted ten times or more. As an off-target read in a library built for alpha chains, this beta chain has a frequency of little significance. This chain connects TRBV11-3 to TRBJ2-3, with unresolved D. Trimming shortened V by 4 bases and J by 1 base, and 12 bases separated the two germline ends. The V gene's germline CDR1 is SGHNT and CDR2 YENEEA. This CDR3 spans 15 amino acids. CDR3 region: CASSSRNSGTDTQYF. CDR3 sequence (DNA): TGTGCCAGCAGCTCGAGAAATTCAGGCACAGATACGCAGTATTTT.

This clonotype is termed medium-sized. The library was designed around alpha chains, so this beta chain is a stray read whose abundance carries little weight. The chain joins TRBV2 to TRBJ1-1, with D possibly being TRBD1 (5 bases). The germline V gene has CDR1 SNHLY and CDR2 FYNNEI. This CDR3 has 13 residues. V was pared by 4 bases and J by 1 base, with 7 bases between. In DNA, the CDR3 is TGTGCCAGCAGTGGGGGGGGGAACACTGAAGCTTTCTTT. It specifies CASSGGGNTEAFF.